Below, 16 T cell receptor beta chains from the same sample are listed, as sequenced in a study of blood T cell repertoires in COVID-19 (dated by TCRdb to the early 2020s). The library was produced with the immunoSEQ multiplex PCR assay. TCRdb carries this immuneACCESS record with in-frame sequences only. Its versions omit some clonotypes, under half of them owing to an unresolved V gene in the studies checked, with the rest unexplained. The sample table shows some 130,000 clones, and approximately 86% are seen once. The ten largest make up about 10% of the sample. Sequencing input: peripheral blood. The receptors stem from a woman aged 65 to 85 with COVID-19, enrolled during active disease.

The chain is built from TRBV7-8 and TRBJ2-7; D gene uncertain. V was pared by 4 bases and J by 6 bases, with 13 bases between. Germline CDR1 reads SGHVS; CDR2 reads FQNEAQ. This CDR3 region has 13 residues. CDR3 DNA: TGTGCCAGCAGCTCATCCCGAGGCGGCGAGCAGTACTTC. Its protein is CASSSSRGGEQYF.

The chain has TRBV19 and TRBJ1-2; D gene uncertain. CDR3 length: 11 amino acids. CDR1 is LNHDA and CDR2 is SQIVND in the germline V gene (reference sequence). Trimming pared 9 bases from V and 5 bases from J, leaving 10 bases between. The CDR3 reads CASEAGYGYTF. The CDR3 bases are TGTGCCAGCGAAGCGGGGTATGGCTACACCTTC.

The chain is built from TRBV19 and TRBJ1-2; perhaps TRBD1 as D (5 bases). CDR1 is LNHDA, CDR2 SQIVND, per germline (reference sequence). The CDR3 extends over 14 amino acids. Trimming cost V 5 bases and J 0 bases, with 10 bases left between them. The CDR3 bases are TGTGCCAGTAGTGACAGACGGGCTAACTATGGCTACACCTTC. Translated, it gives CASSDRRANYGYTF.

The CDR3 reads CASSLAGKKSNEQFF. The CDR3 DNA follows: TGTGCCAGCAGCTTAGCAGGGAAAAAATCCAATGAGCAGTTCTTC. This rearrangement joins TRBV5-6 to TRBJ2-1, with D possibly TRBD1 on 5 matching bases. Per germline, CDR1 SGHDT and CDR2 YYEEEE. The V and J ends lost 2 bases and 6 bases respectively, with 15 bases between them. This CDR3 region has 15 residues. Together with reference TRBV5-6 and TRBJ2-1, the CDR3 gives the full variable domain: DAGVTQSPTHLIKTRGQQVTLRCSPKSGHDTVSWYQQALGQGPQFIFQYYEEEERQRGNFPDRFSGHQFPNYSSELNVNALLLGDSALYLCASSLAGKKSNEQFFGPGTRLTVL.

The chain is built from TRBV7-8 and TRBJ1-5; 9 bases fit TRBD1. The germline V gene has CDR1 SGHVS and CDR2 FQNEAQ. Trimming took 8 bases from V and 2 from J; bases not matched to a gene: 4. CDR3 length: 14 amino acids. CDR3 DNA sequence: TGTGCCAGCGGGGACAGGGAGGGCAATCAGCCCCAGCATTTT. Its translation is CASGDREGNQPQHF.

J is TRBJ1-3 and V is TRBV15; 12 bases are a match to TRBD1. Germline loops: CDR1 LNHNV, CDR2 YYDKDF (reference sequence). This CDR3 has 20 residues. J lost 0 bases, V lost 5 bases, and 14 bases had no gene match. CDR3 region: CATSGKPGQGAPFSGNTIYF. In DNA, the CDR3 is TGTGCCACCAGCGGGAAACCGGGACAGGGGGCTCCCTTCTCTGGAAACACCATATATTTT.

In DNA, the CDR3 is TGTGCCAGCAGTTACACGGTAGCGGGGGGCCGCTACGAGCAGTACTTC. The encoded protein is CASSYTVAGGRYEQYF. This chain links TRBV6-5 with TRBJ2-7; 10 nucleotides line up with TRBD2. Unmatched junction bases numbered 7, after V lost 2 bases and J lost 3 bases. CDR3 size: 16 residues. Germline V lookup: CDR1 MNHEY, CDR2 SVGAGI.

V and J are TRBV27 and TRBJ2-1; TRBD2 matches at 10 bases. The germline gives CDR1 MNHEY, CDR2 SMNVEV (reference sequence). The CDR3 totals 15 residues. The junction had 6 bases not matched to a gene; V was cut back by 8 bases and J by 2 bases. The CDR3: CASGASGGTYNEQFF. CDR3 in DNA: TGTGCCAGCGGGGCTAGCGGGGGAACCTACAATGAGCAGTTCTTC.

This clone was counted a single time. The chain couples TRBV2 to TRBJ2-1; TRBD1 is a possible D gene (5 bases). The V gene lost 2 bases and the J gene lost 5 bases, with 13 bases spanning the gap. The CDR3 spans 15 residues. Germline CDR1 SNHLY, CDR2 FYNNEI. CDR3 nucleotide sequence: TGTGCCAGCAGTGAACAGGGTCTGTCGGACAATGAGCAGTTCTTC. This sequence encodes CASSEQGLSDNEQFF.

The chain has TRBV23-1 and TRBJ1-1; no definite D call. TRBV23-1 belongs to the ORF category, with a function that is uncertain. The CDR3 totals 14 residues. V gave up 0 bases and J gave up 5 bases, with 10 bases separating them. In nucleotides, the CDR3 is TGCGCCAGCAGTCAATCATGGGCGGGGACTGAAGCTTTCTTT. Translated: CASSQSWAGTEAFF.

This sequence joins TRBV19 and TRBJ1-1; D perhaps matches TRBD1 (5 bases). The CDR3 runs to 13 residues. Trimming cost V 4 bases and J 3 bases, with 9 bases left between them. Germline V gene sequence: CDR1 LNHDA, CDR2 SQIVND (reference sequence). The CDR3 is CASSRPGYTEAFF. The CDR3 DNA sequence: TGTGCCAGTAGTAGACCAGGGTACACTGAAGCTTTCTTT.

V and J are TRBV7-9 and TRBJ2-2, with 7 nucleotides matching TRBD2. There are 15 residues in the CDR3. V was pared by 4 bases and J by 2 bases, with 4 bases of the junction left unmatched. Germline values: CDR1 SEHNR, CDR2 FQNEAQ (reference sequence). The CDR3 DNA reads TGTGCCAGCAGCTCTGGCGGGGGAAACACCGGGGAGCTGTTTTTT. It translates to CASSSGGGNTGELFF.

The chain uses TRBV2 and TRBJ1-2; tentatively, D is TRBD1 (5 bases). The CDR3 loop spans 12 amino acids. Trimming removed 4 bases at V and 4 bases at J, with 7 bases between. Germline V gene sequence: CDR1 SNHLY, CDR2 FYNNEI. The CDR3: CASSGQLYGYTF. DNA for the CDR3: TGTGCCAGCAGTGGACAGCTCTATGGCTACACCTTC.

V and J are TRBV6-2 or TRBV6-3 and TRBJ1-1; TRBD1 is a possible D gene (5 bases). Germline V CDR1 and CDR2: MNHEY, SVGEGT. Deletions cut 5 bases from V and 2 bases from J, with 18 bases between. The CDR3 length is 16 residues. CDR3: CASSTTFGRANTEAFF. The CDR3 bases are TGTGCCAGCAGTACAACTTTTGGCAGGGCAAACACTGAAGCTTTCTTT.

In this sample, this clone turned up a few times. The chain is built from TRBV2 and TRBJ2-5; TRBD2 matches 8 bases. The junction had 4 bases not matched to a gene; V was cut back by 6 bases and J by 1 base. Germline-derived CDR1 and CDR2 are SNHLY and FYNNEI. CDR3 length: 14 amino acids. The CDR3 sequence is CASRGTSGQETQYF. The CDR3 DNA follows: TGTGCCAGCAGGGGAACTAGCGGCCAAGAGACCCAGTACTTC.

The chain combines TRBV10-2 with TRBJ2-5; unclear D gene. Trimming shortened V by 8 bases and J by 6 bases, and 7 bases separated the two germline ends. This CDR3 has 10 residues. Germline CDR1 WSHSY, CDR2 SAAADI. This CDR3 is CASGSKTQYF. CDR3 nucleotide sequence: TGCGCCAGCGGCTCCAAGACCCAGTACTTC.